A selection of T cell receptor beta chains follows, all from one sample in a study of regulatory T cells in long-lasting Graves disease. TCRdb reprocessed the multiplex PCR reads via MiXCR and lists one record per CDR3 protein. The profile shows roughly 500,000 distinct CDR3 sequences, roughly 12% of them singletons. In addition, the sample was reused for a study of T cells in Graves' hyperthyroidism and ophthalmopathy.

The source was peripheral blood mononuclear cells (PBMCs), collected at new diagnosis, from a patient treated with antithyroid drugs. The origin of the receptors is a man in his thirties or forties with Graves disease. Each CDR3 is given with its conserved first and last residue. The order of the fields is V gene, D gene, clone size, J gene, CDR3 DNA, CDR3 protein. A D gene is named only where the DNA matches it firmly. Size tells how often a clone was seen (once, few, many) or the class of an expanded clone, and some rows leave it out.

v_call: TRBV20-1
d_call: NA
clone_size: many
j_call: TRBJ2-7
cdr3_nt: TGCAGTGTCTACAGGAGGAGCGAGCAGTACTTC
cdr3_aa: CSVYRRSEQYF

v_call: TRBV28
d_call: TRBD2
clone_size: many
j_call: TRBJ2-7
cdr3_nt: TGTGCCAGCAGTTCGCCCTTCAGCGGGGAGCCCACCGAGCAGTACTTC
cdr3_aa: CASSSPFSGEPTEQYF

v_call: TRBV14
d_call: NA
clone_size: NA
j_call: TRBJ2-2
cdr3_nt: TGTGCCAGCAGCCAAGTCGTCACCGGGAAGCTGTTTTTT
cdr3_aa: CASSQVVTGKLFF

v_call: TRBV29-1
d_call: TRBD1
clone_size: NA
j_call: TRBJ1-2
cdr3_nt: TGCAGCGTCGGGACAGGGGGTAACTATGGCTACACCTTC
cdr3_aa: CSVGTGGNYGYTF

v_call: TRBV2
d_call: TRBD1
clone_size: many
j_call: TRBJ1-5
cdr3_nt: TGTGCCAGCTCGGACAGGGCGATAGGGAATCAGCCCCAGCATTTT
cdr3_aa: CASSDRAIGNQPQHF

v_call: TRBV27
d_call: NA
clone_size: many
j_call: TRBJ1-1
cdr3_nt: TGTGCCAGCAGCCTCACAGGGCGACCGAACACTGAAGCTTTCTTT
cdr3_aa: CASSLTGRPNTEAFF

v_call: TRBV29-1
d_call: NA
clone_size: few
j_call: TRBJ1-3
cdr3_nt: TGCAGCGTGGAGGGCAAGATACGGGGTTTGGGAAACACCATATATTTT
cdr3_aa: CSVEGKIRGLGNTIYF

v_call: TRBV9
d_call: NA
clone_size: NA
j_call: TRBJ2-2
cdr3_nt: TGTGCCAGCAGCGTTGGGACGGGCACCGGGGAGCTGTTTTTT
cdr3_aa: CASSVGTGTGELFF

v_call: TRBV9
d_call: TRBD1
clone_size: NA
j_call: TRBJ1-4
cdr3_nt: TGTGCCAGCAGCGTAGAGAGGTCAGGGGGCCGAGAAAAACTGTTTTTT
cdr3_aa: CASSVERSGGREKLFF

v_call: TRBV20-1
d_call: TRBD2
clone_size: many
j_call: TRBJ2-1
cdr3_nt: TGCAGTGCTAGAGATCTAACTAGCGGGAGCAATGAGCAGTTCTTC
cdr3_aa: CSARDLTSGSNEQFF

v_call: TRBV28
d_call: NA
clone_size: many
j_call: TRBJ2-1
cdr3_nt: TGTGCCACCATACCACTAGCCCTAATCTACAATGAGCAGTTCTTC
cdr3_aa: CATIPLALIYNEQFF

v_call: TRBV7-9
d_call: TRBD2
clone_size: many
j_call: TRBJ2-7
cdr3_nt: TGTGCCAGCAGCCCGGGACTAGCACGCGAGCAGTACTTC
cdr3_aa: CASSPGLAREQYF

v_call: TRBV29-1
d_call: NA
clone_size: many
j_call: TRBJ1-1
cdr3_nt: TGCAGCGTTGGGCGCGGGGGATTGAGCACTGAAGCTTTCTTT
cdr3_aa: CSVGRGGLSTEAFF

v_call: TRBV28
d_call: TRBD1
clone_size: many
j_call: TRBJ1-2
cdr3_nt: TGTGCCAGCAGTAAACAGGGGGCCAGCTATGGCTACACCTTC
cdr3_aa: CASSKQGASYGYTF

v_call: TRBV29-1
d_call: TRBD2
clone_size: few
j_call: TRBJ2-3
cdr3_nt: TGCAGCGTTGAAGATCGGGTAGCGGGGCACACAGATACGCAGTATTTT
cdr3_aa: CSVEDRVAGHTDTQYF

v_call: TRBV11-2
d_call: NA
clone_size: many
j_call: TRBJ2-5
cdr3_nt: TGTGCCAGCAGCTTAGAACGCGTAGAAGAGACCCAGTACTTC
cdr3_aa: CASSLERVEETQYF

v_call: TRBV7-2
d_call: NA
clone_size: many
j_call: TRBJ2-7
cdr3_nt: TGTGCCAGCAGCTTAGTGGGGCTCGAGCAGTACTTC
cdr3_aa: CASSLVGLEQYF

v_call: TRBV12-3/TRBV12-4
d_call: TRBD1
clone_size: many
j_call: TRBJ2-5
cdr3_nt: TGTGCCAGCAGTCGACAGGGGTGGGGGACCCAGTACTTC
cdr3_aa: CASSRQGWGTQYF

v_call: TRBV12-3/TRBV12-4
d_call: TRBD2
clone_size: many
j_call: TRBJ2-2
cdr3_nt: TGTGCCAGCACCCTAGGGTTAGCGGGAGGTATATGGGACACCGGGGAGCTGTTTTTT
cdr3_aa: CASTLGLAGGIWDTGELFF

v_call: TRBV20-1
d_call: TRBD2
clone_size: few
j_call: TRBJ2-2
cdr3_nt: TGCAGTGCCGCAAGCCGGGAGGGCCGCGGCGGGGAGCTGTTTTTT
cdr3_aa: CSAASREGRGGELFF

v_call: TRBV11-2
d_call: NA
clone_size: many
j_call: TRBJ1-2
cdr3_nt: TGTGCCAGCAGCTTAGCTTACGAGGACTATGGCTACACCTTC
cdr3_aa: CASSLAYEDYGYTF

v_call: TRBV5-4
d_call: TRBD1
clone_size: NA
j_call: TRBJ2-3
cdr3_nt: TGTGCCAGCAGCTTGACCGGGACAGGGGAAGATACGCAGTATTTT
cdr3_aa: CASSLTGTGEDTQYF

v_call: TRBV4-1
d_call: TRBD2
clone_size: few
j_call: TRBJ2-7
cdr3_nt: TGCGCCAGCAGCCAAGTCGGCGGGAGGGCCTTCGAGCAGTACTTC
cdr3_aa: CASSQVGGRAFEQYF

v_call: TRBV19
d_call: NA
clone_size: few
j_call: TRBJ2-1
cdr3_nt: TGTGCCAGTAGTATTAAGAAGTCCTACAATGAGCAGTTCTTC
cdr3_aa: CASSIKKSYNEQFF

v_call: TRBV28
d_call: NA
clone_size: many
j_call: TRBJ1-2
cdr3_nt: TGTGCCAGCAGTTTAAAAGGCTATGGCTACACCTTC
cdr3_aa: CASSLKGYGYTF

v_call: TRBV19
d_call: NA
clone_size: many
j_call: TRBJ1-4
cdr3_nt: TGTGCCAGTAGTTCTACAGGGAGTACTAATGAAAAACTGTTTTTT
cdr3_aa: CASSSTGSTNEKLFF

v_call: TRBV20-1
d_call: NA
clone_size: NA
j_call: TRBJ1-4
cdr3_nt: TGCAGTGCTAGAGATTTCTCAGAGACATTTGCAACTAATGAAAAACTGTTTTTT
cdr3_aa: CSARDFSETFATNEKLFF

v_call: TRBV12-3/TRBV12-4
d_call: TRBD2
clone_size: many
j_call: TRBJ2-7
cdr3_nt: TGTGCCAGCAGTTTGAGCGGGAGTCGGAACGAGCAGTACTTC
cdr3_aa: CASSLSGSRNEQYF

v_call: TRBV20-1
d_call: NA
clone_size: few
j_call: TRBJ1-5
cdr3_nt: TGCAGTGCCCGAGCGGGGGCAGGGAGGCAGCCCCAGCATTTT
cdr3_aa: CSARAGAGRQPQHF

v_call: TRBV7-2
d_call: TRBD1
clone_size: many
j_call: TRBJ2-1
cdr3_nt: TGTGCCAGCAGCTTAGCGGCCAGGGGGCTCAATGAGCAGTTCTTC
cdr3_aa: CASSLAARGLNEQFF

v_call: TRBV11-2
d_call: TRBD2
clone_size: once
j_call: TRBJ2-1
cdr3_nt: TGTGCCAGCAGCTCGCCGGGACTAGCGGGAGCTGGGGAGCAGTTCTTC
cdr3_aa: CASSSPGLAGAGEQFF

v_call: TRBV27
d_call: NA
clone_size: few
j_call: TRBJ2-5
cdr3_nt: TGTGCCAGCGGGCGGGCGACCCAGTACTTC
cdr3_aa: CASGRATQYF

v_call: TRBV7-8
d_call: TRBD2
clone_size: many
j_call: TRBJ2-1
cdr3_nt: TGTGCCAGCAGCTTAGCGGGAGGGCTCAATGAGCAGTTCTTC
cdr3_aa: CASSLAGGLNEQFF

v_call: TRBV4-2
d_call: TRBD2
clone_size: NA
j_call: TRBJ2-1
cdr3_nt: TGTGCCAGCAGCCAAGCGGTTAGCGGGAGGGCCGGTGAGCAGTTCTTC
cdr3_aa: CASSQAVSGRAGEQFF

v_call: TRBV12-5
d_call: TRBD1
clone_size: NA
j_call: TRBJ1-6
cdr3_nt: TGTGCTAGTGGTTCATGGACAGGGCACTCACCCCTCCACTTT
cdr3_aa: CASGSWTGHSPLHF

v_call: TRBV6-9
d_call: NA
clone_size: many
j_call: TRBJ2-2
cdr3_nt: TGTGCCAGCAGTTACCATCAGACCGGGGAGCTGTTTTTT
cdr3_aa: CASSYHQTGELFF

v_call: TRBV11-2
d_call: NA
clone_size: few
j_call: TRBJ2-3
cdr3_nt: TGTGCCAGCCTCGCCCCCGGATTGAGCGGAGATACGCAGTATTTT
cdr3_aa: CASLAPGLSGDTQYF

v_call: TRBV4-1
d_call: NA
clone_size: NA
j_call: TRBJ1-1
cdr3_nt: TGCGCCAGCACCCCGGGGGGCCGTACTGAAGCTTTCTTT
cdr3_aa: CASTPGGRTEAFF

v_call: TRBV5-1
d_call: NA
clone_size: many
j_call: TRBJ2-4
cdr3_nt: TGCGCCAGCAGCTTGGGGTGGGGAACCCAGAACATTCAGTACTTC
cdr3_aa: CASSLGWGTQNIQYF

v_call: TRBV27
d_call: TRBD1
clone_size: few
j_call: TRBJ2-6
cdr3_nt: TGTGCCAGCAGTTCCGGGACAGGGACCCCTGGGGCCAACGTCCTGACTTTC
cdr3_aa: CASSSGTGTPGANVLTF

v_call: TRBV7-9
d_call: TRBD2
clone_size: many
j_call: TRBJ2-5
cdr3_nt: TGTGCCAGCAGCCCCCTTAGGGCTAGCGGGAGGGCCGAGGTTGAGACCCAGTACTTC
cdr3_aa: CASSPLRASGRAEVETQYF

v_call: TRBV20-1
d_call: NA
clone_size: NA
j_call: TRBJ2-3
cdr3_nt: TGCAGTGCTAGAGAGATCGGGCCAGCCCCAGATACGCAGTATTTT
cdr3_aa: CSAREIGPAPDTQYF

v_call: TRBV3-1
d_call: NA
clone_size: many
j_call: TRBJ1-1
cdr3_nt: TGTGCCAGCAGCCAAGATCGGGGCCCCACGGGAGCTTTCTTT
cdr3_aa: CASSQDRGPTGAFF

v_call: TRBV20-1
d_call: NA
clone_size: NA
j_call: TRBJ2-7
cdr3_nt: TGCAGTGCTAGGAGATCCTCCGCCCTCTACGAGCAGTACTTC
cdr3_aa: CSARRSSALYEQYF

v_call: TRBV24-1
d_call: NA
clone_size: NA
j_call: TRBJ1-5
cdr3_nt: TGTGCCACCGCCCAATATGGGCCCCAGCATTTT
cdr3_aa: CATAQYGPQHF

v_call: TRBV20-1
d_call: NA
clone_size: many
j_call: TRBJ1-2
cdr3_nt: TGCAGTGCTAGGGGTTCCAGGACGCGGGGCTACACCTTC
cdr3_aa: CSARGSRTRGYTF

v_call: TRBV27
d_call: NA
clone_size: many
j_call: TRBJ2-2
cdr3_nt: TGTGCCAGCAGTTTGAGCGGGTATAGCCCCGGGGAGCTGTTTTTT
cdr3_aa: CASSLSGYSPGELFF

v_call: TRBV12-3/TRBV12-4
d_call: TRBD2
clone_size: many
j_call: TRBJ2-5
cdr3_nt: TGTGCCAGCAGTTTAACAGTTAACTTCGGACTAGCGGAACAAGAGACCCAGTACTTC
cdr3_aa: CASSLTVNFGLAEQETQYF

v_call: TRBV24-1
d_call: NA
clone_size: many
j_call: TRBJ1-2
cdr3_nt: TGTGCCACCAGTGACACCAGGTACGATGGCTACACCTTC
cdr3_aa: CATSDTRYDGYTF

v_call: TRBV20-1
d_call: NA
clone_size: many
j_call: TRBJ1-1
cdr3_nt: TGCAGTGCCGCGGCGGGGCCGATGAACACTGAAGCTTTCTTT
cdr3_aa: CSAAAGPMNTEAFF

v_call: TRBV29-1
d_call: NA
clone_size: many
j_call: TRBJ1-5
cdr3_nt: TGCAGCGTTGCCGACGGATTCTTGGGCAATCAGCCCCAGCATTTT
cdr3_aa: CSVADGFLGNQPQHF